The rows below give T cell receptor beta chains drawn from one sample of a study of blood T cell repertoires in COVID-19. The assay was immunoSEQ multiplex PCR, and TCRdb's table has in-frame clones only and misses some. The data show more than 200,000 clones, with 80% to 90% seen just once and approximately 4.1% held by the top ten. Sample: PBMCs or T cells enriched from blood (not recorded which). These receptors all stem from a woman aged 25 to 39 who had recovered from COVID-19. CDR3s include the opening cysteine and the closing phenylalanine or tryptophan. Fields, in order: clone size, D gene, V gene, J gene, CDR3 protein, CDR3 DNA. The D gene is left open where the match is weak. Clone size is not always given. Where it is, it says once, few, many or a class for expanded clones.

clone size: -
D gene: -
V gene: TRBV20-1
J gene: TRBJ2-7
CDR3 protein: CSASPPAVANEQYF
CDR3 DNA: TGCAGTGCTAGTCCCCCCGCGGTAGCTAACGAGCAGTACTTC

clone size: -
D gene: -
V gene: TRBV4-3
J gene: TRBJ1-2
CDR3 protein: CASSQDKYYGYTF
CDR3 DNA: TGCGCCAGCAGCCAAGATAAGTACTACGGCTACACCTTC

clone size: -
D gene: -
V gene: TRBV3-1/TRBV3-2
J gene: TRBJ1-1
CDR3 protein: CASRVDSGLNTEAFF
CDR3 DNA: TGTGCCAGCAGGGTAGACAGTGGGCTGAACACTGAAGCTTTCTTT

clone size: few
D gene: -
V gene: TRBV19
J gene: TRBJ1-1
CDR3 protein: CASTVGPGGTEAFF
CDR3 DNA: TGTGCCTCCACCGTCGGCCCGGGGGGCACTGAAGCTTTCTTT

clone size: -
D gene: -
V gene: TRBV28
J gene: TRBJ1-1
CDR3 protein: CASSLVRGLMGGTEAFF
CDR3 DNA: TGTGCCAGCAGTTTAGTGAGGGGCCTCATGGGGGGCACTGAAGCTTTCTTT

clone size: few
D gene: -
V gene: TRBV27
J gene: TRBJ1-6
CDR3 protein: CASSFSRGRGYNSPLHF
CDR3 DNA: TGTGCCAGCAGTTTCAGCAGGGGCAGGGGTTATAATTCACCCCTCCACTTT

clone size: -
D gene: -
V gene: TRBV14
J gene: TRBJ2-5
CDR3 protein: CASSQDHSGPQYF
CDR3 DNA: TGTGCCAGCAGCCAAGATCATTCAGGGCCCCAGTACTTC

clone size: -
D gene: -
V gene: TRBV5-1
J gene: TRBJ1-1
CDR3 protein: CASSWGIGEGNTEAFF
CDR3 DNA: TGCGCCAGCAGCTGGGGGATAGGGGAGGGTAACACTGAAGCTTTCTTT

clone size: once
D gene: TRBD1
V gene: TRBV27
J gene: TRBJ2-3
CDR3 protein: CASSPHRPGQENTQYF
CDR3 DNA: TGTGCCAGCAGTCCACACAGACCGGGACAGGAAAATACGCAGTATTTT

clone size: -
D gene: TRBD2
V gene: TRBV5-1
J gene: TRBJ2-7
CDR3 protein: CASSLALAAYEQYF
CDR3 DNA: TGCGCCAGCAGCTTGGCACTAGCGGCCTACGAGCAGTACTTC

clone size: -
D gene: -
V gene: TRBV9
J gene: TRBJ1-1
CDR3 protein: CASSVDMNTEAFF
CDR3 DNA: TGTGCCAGCAGCGTAGACATGAACACTGAAGCTTTCTTT

clone size: -
D gene: -
V gene: TRBV28
J gene: TRBJ1-4
CDR3 protein: CASSLGPDRDEKLFF
CDR3 DNA: TGTGCCAGCAGCCTCGGGCCGGACAGAGATGAAAAACTGTTTTTT

clone size: -
D gene: -
V gene: TRBV30
J gene: TRBJ1-2
CDR3 protein: CAWSVVPGPHYGYTF
CDR3 DNA: TGTGCCTGGAGTGTAGTCCCAGGCCCTCACTATGGCTACACCTTC

clone size: -
D gene: -
V gene: TRBV21-1
J gene: TRBJ2-1
CDR3 protein: CASSKVGTSGRPYNEQFF
CDR3 DNA: TGTGCCAGCAGCAAAGTGGGTACTAGCGGGAGGCCCTACAATGAGCAGTTCTTC

clone size: -
D gene: TRBD2
V gene: TRBV9
J gene: TRBJ2-3
CDR3 protein: CASGRVGDTQYF
CDR3 DNA: TGTGCCAGCGGGAGGGTCGGAGATACGCAGTATTTT

clone size: -
D gene: -
V gene: TRBV28
J gene: TRBJ1-2
CDR3 protein: CASSFYTEGYGYTF
CDR3 DNA: TGTGCCAGCAGTTTTTATACGGAGGGCTATGGCTACACCTTC

clone size: -
D gene: TRBD1
V gene: TRBV28
J gene: TRBJ1-1
CDR3 protein: CASSSPRQRGRTEAFF
CDR3 DNA: TGTGCCAGCAGTTCACCCCGACAGAGGGGGCGGACTGAAGCTTTCTTT

clone size: -
D gene: TRBD1
V gene: TRBV28
J gene: TRBJ2-3
CDR3 protein: CASSFRNSGGRDTQYF
CDR3 DNA: TGTGCCAGCAGTTTTAGGAACTCAGGGGGCCGGGATACGCAGTATTTT

clone size: once
D gene: TRBD1
V gene: TRBV7-8
J gene: TRBJ2-7
CDR3 protein: CASRLFETGEYEQYF
CDR3 DNA: TGTGCCAGCAGGTTATTCGAGACAGGGGAGTACGAGCAGTACTTC

clone size: -
D gene: -
V gene: TRBV7-9
J gene: TRBJ2-1
CDR3 protein: CASSIRQTNEQFF
CDR3 DNA: TGTGCCAGCAGCATTAGACAAACCAATGAGCAGTTCTTC

clone size: -
D gene: TRBD2
V gene: TRBV18
J gene: TRBJ2-7
CDR3 protein: CASSTTSGSSEQYF
CDR3 DNA: TGTGCCAGCTCAACGACTAGCGGGAGCTCCGAGCAGTACTTC

clone size: once
D gene: -
V gene: TRBV3-1/TRBV3-2
J gene: TRBJ1-1
CDR3 protein: CASSHNREAFF
CDR3 DNA: TGTGCCAGCAGCCACAACAGGGAAGCTTTCTTT

clone size: once
D gene: -
V gene: TRBV5-4
J gene: TRBJ1-4
CDR3 protein: CASSSQGVNNEKLFF
CDR3 DNA: TGTGCCAGCAGCTCACAGGGAGTAAATAATGAAAAACTGTTTTTT

clone size: -
D gene: -
V gene: TRBV19
J gene: TRBJ1-4
CDR3 protein: CAISGSDEKLFF
CDR3 DNA: TGTGCCATCTCAGGGTCTGATGAAAAACTGTTTTTT

clone size: -
D gene: TRBD2
V gene: TRBV19
J gene: TRBJ2-1
CDR3 protein: CATRTSGTSYNEQFF
CDR3 DNA: TGTGCCACTAGGACTAGCGGGACTTCCTACAATGAGCAGTTCTTC

clone size: -
D gene: -
V gene: TRBV7-9
J gene: TRBJ1-4
CDR3 protein: CASSLDTGQNEKLFF
CDR3 DNA: TGTGCCAGCAGCTTAGATACTGGGCAAAATGAAAAACTGTTTTTT

clone size: -
D gene: TRBD1
V gene: TRBV6-4
J gene: TRBJ2-1
CDR3 protein: CASSDSYRDRGLNEQFF
CDR3 DNA: TGTGCCAGCAGTGACTCTTATAGGGACAGGGGGCTCAATGAGCAGTTCTTC

clone size: -
D gene: -
V gene: TRBV4-1
J gene: TRBJ2-1
CDR3 protein: CASSQGPLTGEQFF
CDR3 DNA: TGCGCCAGCAGCCAAGGGCCCCTGACAGGAGAGCAGTTCTTC

clone size: once
D gene: TRBD1
V gene: TRBV19
J gene: TRBJ1-5
CDR3 protein: CASSTTGGMSNQPQHF
CDR3 DNA: TGTGCCAGTAGTACAACAGGGGGAATGAGCAATCAGCCCCAGCATTTT